A selection of T cell receptor beta chains follows, all from one sample in a study of cytomegalovirus exposure and HLA in healthy donors. Profiled with immunoSEQ multiplex PCR; TCRdb holds only in-frame clones, not every one. Of more than 85,000 clones listed, over 60% are singletons. Sequences were obtained from PBMCs. The receptors derive from a female donor in good health and CMV-seronegative. CDR3s include the opening cysteine and the closing phenylalanine or tryptophan. The D gene is left open where the match is weak. Clone size is given for some rows only: seen once, a few or many times, or a class if the clone is expanded.

J: TRBJ2-7
size: -
V: TRBV6-5
D: TRBD1
DNA: TGTGCCAGCAGTCCGGACAGGGACTGGGAGCAGTACTTC
CDR3: CASSPDRDWEQYF

J: TRBJ1-3
size: -
V: TRBV28
D: -
DNA: TGTGCCAGCAGTTACCTAGGACTCTCTGGAAACACCATATATTTT
CDR3: CASSYLGLSGNTIYF

J: TRBJ2-5
size: -
V: TRBV18
D: TRBD1
DNA: TGTGCCAGCTCGCAATCTCAGGGGGCTGAAGAGACCCAGTACTTC
CDR3: CASSQSQGAEETQYF

J: TRBJ2-3
size: -
V: TRBV18
D: -
DNA: TGCGCCAGCTCACCCGATCTTGCGGGGACAGATACGCAGTATTTT
CDR3: CASSPDLAGTDTQYF

J: TRBJ2-6
size: few
V: TRBV5-1
D: TRBD1
DNA: TGCGCCAGCAGCTTGGCGGGACAGGGGTCCGGGGCCAACGTCCTGACTTTC
CDR3: CASSLAGQGSGANVLTF

J: TRBJ2-1
size: once
V: TRBV7-2
D: TRBD2
DNA: TGTGCCAGCAGCCCAGCCGGGACTAGCGGGAGGGGTGAGCAGTTCTTC
CDR3: CASSPAGTSGRGEQFF

J: TRBJ2-7
size: -
V: TRBV6-5
D: TRBD1
DNA: TGTGCCAGCAGTTACAGGGACAGGGGTACCTACGAGCAGTACTTC
CDR3: CASSYRDRGTYEQYF

J: TRBJ1-5
size: -
V: TRBV9
D: -
DNA: TGTGCCAGCAGCGTAGACCCAGGGAATCAGCCCCAGCATTTT
CDR3: CASSVDPGNQPQHF

J: TRBJ2-1
size: -
V: TRBV5-1
D: TRBD2
DNA: TGCGCCAGCAGCTTGGCCGGACTAGCGGGAGTCCATGAGCAGTTCTTC
CDR3: CASSLAGLAGVHEQFF

J: TRBJ1-1
size: -
V: TRBV2
D: -
DNA: TGTGCCAGCAGGGAGCTAAACACTGAAGCTTTCTTT
CDR3: CASRELNTEAFF

J: TRBJ2-1
size: -
V: TRBV18
D: -
DNA: TGTGCCAGCTCTCCCACACTAGTCAATGAGCAGTTCTTC
CDR3: CASSPTLVNEQFF

J: TRBJ1-1
size: -
V: TRBV7-2
D: -
DNA: TGTGCCAGCAGCTCCAGGGTTTCGAACACTGAAGCTTTCTTT
CDR3: CASSSRVSNTEAFF

J: TRBJ2-1
size: -
V: TRBV25-1
D: TRBD1
DNA: TGTGCCAGCAGTGAATATGGGCAGGGGGCGTCCTACAATGAGCAGTTCTTC
CDR3: CASSEYGQGASYNEQFF

J: TRBJ2-7
size: -
V: TRBV5-1
D: -
DNA: TGCGCCAGCAGACTGAGGGGGGGGGTTTCCTACGAGCAGTACTTC
CDR3: CASRLRGGVSYEQYF

J: TRBJ1-1
size: once
V: TRBV2
D: -
DNA: TGTGCCAGCCGGAAAGAACGTACGGGGAACACTGAAGCTTTCTTT
CDR3: CASRKERTGNTEAFF

J: TRBJ2-1
size: few
V: TRBV6-5
D: TRBD2
DNA: TGTGCCAGCAGGGGTTCTAGCGGGAGTAACGTTGAGCAGTTCTTC
CDR3: CASRGSSGSNVEQFF

J: TRBJ1-2
size: -
V: TRBV6-5
D: -
DNA: TGTGCCAGCAGTCACAGGGAAACGGACTATGGCTACACCTTC
CDR3: CASSHRETDYGYTF

J: TRBJ2-1
size: -
V: TRBV5-1
D: -
DNA: TGCGCCAGCAGCTTGGAGGCGGGGCCCTACAATGAGCAGTTCTTC
CDR3: CASSLEAGPYNEQFF

J: TRBJ1-4
size: -
V: TRBV2
D: TRBD1
DNA: TGTGCCAGCAGACTACAGGGGAAGAGTGAAAAACTGTTTTTT
CDR3: CASRLQGKSEKLFF

J: TRBJ2-3
size: -
V: TRBV19
D: TRBD2
DNA: TGTGCCAGTAGAGCGGGGGGTGGCTTCACAGATACGCAGTATTTT
CDR3: CASRAGGGFTDTQYF

J: TRBJ2-3
size: -
V: TRBV5-1
D: TRBD2
DNA: TGCGCCAGCAGCTATTTAGCGGGGCCCAGCACAGATACGCAGTATTTT
CDR3: CASSYLAGPSTDTQYF

J: TRBJ1-6
size: -
V: TRBV7-2
D: -
DNA: TGTGCCAGCAGCTCCCAGGGTACGAATTCACCCCTCCACTTT
CDR3: CASSSQGTNSPLHF

J: TRBJ2-2
size: -
V: TRBV5-1
D: -
DNA: TGCGCCAGCATGCCGGGGACGAACACCGGGGAGCTGTTTTTT
CDR3: CASMPGTNTGELFF

J: TRBJ1-2
size: -
V: TRBV7-9
D: TRBD1
DNA: TGTGCCAGCAGCTTTGGGACAGGCTACTATGGCTACACCTTC
CDR3: CASSFGTGYYGYTF

J: TRBJ1-3
size: -
V: TRBV18
D: -
DNA: TGTGCCAGCTCACCCATTAGCTCTGGAAACACCATATATTTT
CDR3: CASSPISSGNTIYF